The 20 T cell receptor beta chains listed next were all sequenced from one sample in a study of CD8 T cells in Susac syndrome. Random hexamers primed reverse transcription of about 0.5 to 1 ug RNA. From the immunoSEQ multiplex PCR reads, TCRdb called clonotypes with MiXCR, one entry per CDR3 protein. The repertoire holds some 200,000 distinct CDR3 sequences, 80% to 95% seen once, with around 0.14% in the top ten. Sequencing used CD8+ T cells from PBMCs. The receptor source for this set is a human donor with multiple sclerosis.

The CDR3 DNA sequence: TGCGCCAGCAGCCAATGGATGCGGGGGAACACTGAAGCTTTCTTT. Translation gives CASSQWMRGNTEAFF. This rearrangement joins TRBV4-3 to TRBJ1-1; D unclear. Germline V gene lookup returns CDR1 LGHNA and CDR2 YSLEER. The CDR3 spans 15 residues. Trimming removed 2 bases from V and 1 base from J, with 11 bases in between.

The V gene is TRBV3-1, the J gene TRBJ2-1, with D hard to call. The CDR3 is 13 residues long. CDR1 and CDR2 from the germline V gene are LGHDT and YNNKEL (reference sequence). V was trimmed by 2 bases and J by 3 bases, leaving 5 bases between them. CDR3 in DNA: TGTGCCAGCAGCCAATTCGTCTACAATGAGCAGTTCTTC. This sequence encodes CASSQFVYNEQFF.

The sample holds one count of this clonotype. The rearrangement joins TRBV27 to TRBJ1-2; D is perhaps TRBD1 (6 bases). The CDR3 contains 15 residues. The V and J ends lost 3 bases and 3 bases respectively, with 14 bases between them. CDR1 is MNHEY, CDR2 SMNVEV, per germline (reference sequence). CDR3 sequence: CASSLEQGAYYGYTF. The CDR3 DNA sequence: TGTGCCAGCAGTTTGGAACAGGGAGCCTACTATGGCTACACCTTC.

The chain combines TRBV7-9 with TRBJ2-3, with 10 nucleotides matching TRBD2. The length of the CDR3 is 14 residues. Trimming removed 5 bases from V and 2 bases from J; junction bases left unmatched: 1. Germline V CDR1 and CDR2: SEHNR, FQNEAQ (reference sequence). The CDR3 reads CASSTSGATDTQYF. The DNA of the CDR3 is TGTGCCAGCAGCACTAGCGGGGCCACAGATACGCAGTATTTT.

The chain has TRBV12-3 or TRBV12-4 and TRBJ2-3; D is uncertain. This CDR3 region has 17 residues. The ends were cut back, 1 base at V and 1 base at J, with 15 bases in the middle. CDR3 sequence: CASSLGVWGKGTDTQYF. The CDR3 region has the DNA TGTGCCAGCAGTTTAGGGGTCTGGGGTAAGGGCACAGATACGCAGTATTTT.

CDR3 loop: CASSYSERGSYNEQFF. CDR3 DNA: TGTGCCAGCAGTTACTCTGAGAGGGGCTCCTACAATGAGCAGTTCTTC. The chain combines TRBV6-5 with TRBJ2-1; D is possibly TRBD1 or TRBD2 (5 bases each). Deletions cut 0 bases from V and 0 bases from J, with 9 bases between. The CDR3 covers 16 residues. Germline CDR1 MNHEY, CDR2 SVGAGI.

The J gene is TRBJ1-6, the V gene TRBV14, with unresolved D. The germline V and J ends were trimmed by 1 base and 7 bases, with 14 bases remaining between them. The CDR3 length is 16 residues. From germline, CDR1 is SGHDN and CDR2 FVKESK. DNA for the CDR3: TGTGCCAGCAGCCAAGGGTTCCCGGAGCGAAATTCACCCCTCCACTTT. Amino acids: CASSQGFPERNSPLHF.

The genes are TRBV2 and TRBJ1-1, with D tentatively TRBD1 (5 bases). This CDR3 is built from 13 residues. CDR1 and CDR2 from the germline V gene are SNHLY and FYNNEI. V was clipped by 8 bases and J by 2 bases, with 12 bases between them. This CDR3 reads CASPDSINTEAFF. DNA for the CDR3: TGTGCCAGCCCAGACAGCATTAACACTGAAGCTTTCTTT.

The chain is built from TRBV7-9 and TRBJ2-1; D is unresolved. Per germline, CDR1 SEHNR and CDR2 FQNEAQ (reference sequence). Trimming took 11 bases from V and 4 from J, leaving 15 bases between them. This CDR3 has 13 amino acids. In nucleotides, the CDR3 is TGTGCCGGCACCCGAGGACCTTACAATGAGCAGTTCTTC. Its protein product is CAGTRGPYNEQFF.

V is TRBV27 and J is TRBJ2-1; D possibly matches TRBD1 or TRBD2 (5 bases each). This CDR3 is 13 amino acids long. V was shortened by 4 bases and J by 5 bases, with 9 bases between the two germline ends. Germline assignment: CDR1 MNHEY and CDR2 SMNVEV (reference sequence). The CDR3 nucleotides read TGTGCCAGCAGTTGGGACGGAGACAATGAGCAGTTCTTC. Translating it yields CASSWDGDNEQFF.

The chain combines TRBV5-4 with TRBJ2-7, with D possibly being TRBD1 (6 bases). V was trimmed by 0 bases and J by 7 bases, leaving 14 bases between them. Germline V lookup: CDR1 SGHNT, CDR2 YYREEE (reference sequence). This CDR3 is 14 amino acids long. The CDR3 DNA sequence: TGTGCCAGCAGCTTGGGGACAGAAGGGTCGGAGCAGTACTTC. Its translation: CASSLGTEGSEQYF.

The J gene is TRBJ2-2, the V gene TRBV12-5; D unresolved. Trimming cost V 4 bases and J 1 base, with 4 bases left between them. CDR1 is LGHNT and CDR2 is FRNRAP in the germline V gene. The CDR3 loop spans 13 amino acids. In nucleotides, the CDR3 is TGTGCTAGTGGTTCTGGGAACACCGGGGAGCTGTTTTTT. This gives the protein CASGSGNTGELFF.

The V call is TRBV7-9, the J call TRBJ2-7, with 9 bases matching TRBD1. There are 15 residues in the CDR3. Germline-derived CDR1 and CDR2 are SEHNR and FQNEAQ (reference sequence). V shed 4 bases and J 6 bases; nucleotides not matched to a gene: 10. The CDR3: CASSSEGQGKAEQYF. The CDR3 DNA is TGTGCCAGCAGCTCAGAGGGACAGGGAAAGGCCGAGCAGTACTTC. Using reference TRBV7-9 and TRBJ2-7 for the parts outside the CDR3, the full variable domain is DTGVSQNPRHKITKRGQNVTFRCDPISEHNRLYWYRQTLGQGPEFLTYFQNEAQLEKSRLLSDRFSAERPKGSFSTLEIQRTEQGDSAMYLCASSSEGQGKAEQYFGPGTRLTVT.

The chain employs TRBV24-1 and TRBJ1-2, with TRBD1 as a possible D gene (5 bases). The CDR3 spans 12 residues. V lost 3 bases, J lost 12 bases, and 13 bases lay in between. CDR1 is KGHDR, CDR2 SFDVKD, per germline. DNA for the CDR3: TGTGCCACCAGTGATGACAGTGGCCAGAACACCTTC. Translating gives CATSDDSGQNTF.

The chain joins TRBV3-1 to TRBJ2-1; 7 positions agree with TRBD2. Germline values: CDR1 LGHDT, CDR2 YNNKEL (reference sequence). The CDR3 has 14 amino acids. With 5 bases clipped from V and 8 bases from J, the junction kept 9 bases outside the gene matches. Written as DNA, the CDR3 is TGTGCCAGCAGCTCCCGCGGTGGGGGGGATGAGCAGTTCTTC. Its translation: CASSSRGGGDEQFF.

CDR3: CASSSTSSLLSTDTQYF. DNA for the CDR3: TGTGCCAGCAGCTCGACAAGCAGCCTGCTTAGCACAGATACGCAGTATTTT. The chain carries TRBV7-9 and TRBJ2-3; D unclear. The CDR3 is made up of 17 amino acids. Deletions cut 4 bases from V and 0 bases from J, with 17 bases between. Per the germline V gene, CDR1 is SEHNR and CDR2 is FQNEAQ (reference sequence).

The chain has TRBV2 and TRBJ2-7; weak D call: TRBD2 (7 bases). V lost 4 bases and J 5 bases, leaving 9 bases between the germline ends. Germline loops: CDR1 SNHLY, CDR2 FYNNEI. This CDR3 comprises 12 residues. Written as DNA, the CDR3 is TGTGCCAGCAGTGGCGGGGGCCACGAGCAGTACTTC. It encodes CASSGGGHEQYF.

The gene calls are TRBV2 and TRBJ2-5; TRBD1 matches 7 bases. V lost 1 base and J lost 2; bases outside the gene matches: 4. This CDR3 is built from 15 residues. Germline V gives CDR1 SNHLY, CDR2 FYNNEI. Here the CDR3 DNA reads TGTGCCAGCAGTGAAGGGCAGGGGGATCAAGAGACCCAGTACTTC. It encodes CASSEGQGDQETQYF. The full variable domain, completed using reference TRBV2 and TRBJ2-5, is EPEVTQTPSHQVTQMGQEVILRCVPISNHLYFYWYRQILGQKVEFLVSFYNNEISEKSEIFDDQFSVERPDGSNFTLKIRSTKLEDSAMYFCASSEGQGDQETQYFGPGTRLLVL.

The chain joins TRBV7-2 to TRBJ2-5, with D uncertain. Germline CDR1 and CDR2: SGHTA and FQGNSA. V lost 2 bases and J lost 5, with 9 bases in between. The CDR3 has 13 amino acids. CDR3 sequence reads: CASSLNSWETQYF. DNA of the CDR3: TGTGCCAGCAGCTTAAATAGCTGGGAGACCCAGTACTTC.

This clonotype was detected only once. This chain joins TRBV30 and TRBJ2-3; tentative D call: TRBD2 (7 bases). With 0 bases removed from V and 2 bases from J, the gap between germline ends came to 12 bases. The germline V gene has CDR1 GTSNPN and CDR2 SVGIG (reference sequence). The CDR3 consists of 15 residues. The CDR3 nucleotides read TGTGCCTGGAGTGTGGGGGCGGGGGACACAGATACGCAGTATTTT. Protein: CAWSVGAGDTDTQYF.